This T cell receptor beta chain was profiled in a study of Ad26.COV2.S vaccination and SARS-CoV-2 variants. Study observations and caveats: The placebo group had lower spike-specific TCR breadth than the vaccine recipients did.

The table came from immunoSEQ multiplex PCR; TCRdb's copy has only in-frame clones and leaves some out. Altogether approximately 280,000 clones are present, 70% to 90% being singletons, with the ten largest covering 2.5% to 3.5%. Trimming at V came to 3 bases and at J to 3 bases, leaving 4 bases not matched to a gene. CDR1 is MGHDK, CDR2 SYGVNS, per germline. The CDR3 has 15 amino acids. For this clone: Its antigen remains unknown.

As for treatment: about 20 received Ad26.COV2.S at low or high dose, single or two shots; 5 received placebo; per-sample allocation not given. At day 63 after the first vaccine or placebo injection, samples were drawn. Wuhan-strain spike was delivered by a replication-incompetent Ad26 vector. The sequences come from peripheral blood, collected in a trial of Ad26.COV2.S vaccine versus placebo. V and J are TRBV25-1 and TRBJ1-2; the match to TRBD1 covers 10 bases. The receptor was isolated from a person aged 18 to 59 who received the Ad26.COV2.S COVID-19 vaccine or a placebo. As DNA, the CDR3 is TGTGCCAGCAGTGAGCGACAGGGGGCTCACTATGGCTACACCTTC. Translated, it gives CASSERQGAHYGYTF.